Listed below are T cell receptor beta chains from one sample, sequenced in a study of identical twins. Each CDR3 protein is one row after TCRdb ran MiXCR on the 5' RACE reads. The sample yields approximately 550,000 distinct CDR3 sequences, approximately 20% seen once. The data also belong to a second study, concerning yellow fever vaccine responses in identical twins.

Sequenced: CD4+ T cells sorted from blood. Receptors were obtained from a woman younger than 30 in good health. The CDR3 runs from the conserved cysteine through the conserved F or W. A D gene is named only where the DNA matches it firmly. Only part of the rows carry a size: once, few, many, or a class if the clone is expanded.

d_call cdr3_length j_call clone_size v_call cdr3_aa cdr3_nt
TRBD1 14 TRBJ2-4 - TRBV29-1 CSVAQQGAKNIQHF TGCAGCGTGGCCCAACAGGGGGCCAAAAACATTCAGCACTTC
- 16 TRBJ2-3 - TRBV18 CASSPRQAWGTDTQYF TGTGCCAGCTCACCTAGACAGGCCTGGGGCACAGATACGCAGTATTTT
TRBD2 17 TRBJ2-2 - TRBV5-1 CASSSWVSGRAVGELFF TGCGCCAGCAGCTCCTGGGTGAGCGGGAGGGCCGTCGGGGAGCTGTTTTTT
TRBD1 14 TRBJ2-3 few TRBV18 CASSSRQGPDTQYF TGTGCCAGCTCATCACGACAGGGCCCAGATACGCAGTATTTT
- 14 TRBJ2-1 few TRBV10-3 CAISDIQVYNEQFF TGTGCCATCAGTGATATACAGGTATACAATGAGCAGTTCTTC
TRBD1 13 TRBJ1-3 - TRBV10-3 CATSPGQGNTIYF TGTGCCACCTCCCCGGGACAGGGAAACACCATATATTTT
TRBD2 15 TRBJ2-1 few TRBV5-5 CASSWLAGARDEQFF TGTGCCAGCAGCTGGTTAGCGGGAGCTAGGGATGAGCAGTTCTTC
TRBD2 14 TRBJ2-7 few TRBV20-1 CSAYPSGSSYEQYF TGCAGTGCCTACCCTAGCGGGAGCTCCTACGAGCAGTACTTC
- 16 TRBJ2-6 few TRBV11-2 CASSSTVFSGANVLTF TGTGCCAGCAGCTCGACAGTTTTCTCTGGGGCCAACGTCCTGACTTTC
TRBD2 16 TRBJ2-5 - TRBV7-2 CASSFGSGGGEETQYF TGTGCCAGCAGCTTCGGTAGCGGGGGGGGAGAAGAGACCCAGTACTTC
- 16 TRBJ2-4 few TRBV4-1 CASSQVFTFTKNIQYF TGCGCCAGCAGCCAAGTTTTCACTTTTACCAAAAACATTCAGTACTTC
TRBD2 15 TRBJ2-2 few TRBV2 CASLSGRGGTGELFF TGTGCCAGCCTTAGCGGGAGGGGAGGAACCGGGGAGCTGTTTTTT
- 16 TRBJ1-2 - TRBV14 CASSQVGGQASYGYTF TGTGCCAGCAGCCAAGTGGGAGGGCAGGCGAGCTATGGCTACACCTTC
TRBD1 12 TRBJ1-1 - TRBV5-6 CASSSDRGFAFF TGTGCCAGCAGCTCCGACAGGGGATTTGCTTTCTTT
TRBD1 16 TRBJ2-1 few TRBV28 CASSSTAGQGYNEQFF TGTGCCAGCAGTTCCACGGCGGGACAGGGGTACAATGAGCAGTTCTTC
- 14 TRBJ2-7 many TRBV5-1 CASRIERGDYEQYF TGCGCCAGCAGGATAGAAAGGGGCGACTACGAGCAGTACTTC
TRBD1 15 TRBJ1-4 - TRBV11-2 CASSPLQGPNEKLFF TGTGCCAGCAGCCCACTACAGGGGCCTAATGAAAAACTGTTTTTT
TRBD2 16 TRBJ2-2 - TRBV6-1 CASSLWTSGSAGELFF TGTGCCAGCAGTCTTTGGACTAGCGGGTCCGCCGGGGAGCTGTTTTTT
TRBD2 17 TRBJ2-1 few TRBV6-5 CASSYSLPGGAFNEQFF TGTGCCAGCAGTTACTCCCTGCCCGGGGGGGCGTTCAATGAGCAGTTCTTC
- 16 TRBJ2-4 few TRBV27 CASKNLEFMCKNIQYF TGTGCCAGCAAAAATCTAGAATTCATGTGTAAAAACATTCAGTACTTC
- 14 TRBJ2-2 many TRBV5-6 CASSLGLSTGELFF TGTGCCAGCAGCTTAGGTCTGAGCACCGGGGAGCTGTTTTTT
- 8 TRBJ2-5 - TRBV29-1 CSAETQYF TGCAGCGCGGAGACCCAGTACTTC
- 16 TRBJ2-4 - TRBV12-3/TRBV12-4 CASSFTGKGAKNIQYF TGTGCCAGCAGCTTTACGGGGAAGGGAGCCAAAAACATTCAGTACTTC
- 16 TRBJ1-5 few TRBV2 CASSDNLGRGSQPQHF TGTGCCAGCAGTGACAACTTGGGCAGGGGCTCTCAGCCCCAGCATTTT
- 14 TRBJ2-5 - TRBV5-6 CASSLGPSEETQYF TGTGCCAGCAGCTTGGGGCCTTCCGAAGAGACCCAGTACTTC
- 11 TRBJ2-3 many TRBV20-1 CSAYSTDTQYF TGCAGTGCTTATAGCACAGATACGCAGTATTTT
TRBD1 15 TRBJ2-1 - TRBV5-6 CVSSLDRGPYNEQFF TGTGTCAGCAGTTTAGACAGGGGACCCTACAATGAGCAGTTCTTC
TRBD2 16 TRBJ2-7 - TRBV5-6 CASSLFALAGTYEQYF TGTGCCAGCAGCTTGTTCGCGCTAGCGGGAACCTACGAGCAGTACTTC
- 14 TRBJ1-1 - TRBV12-3/TRBV12-4 CASSFLRTAVGAFF TGTGCCAGCAGTTTCCTCCGGACGGCAGTCGGGGCTTTCTTT
TRBD1 15 TRBJ1-2 many TRBV5-1 CASSNRGNSDYGYTF TGCGCCAGCAGCAACAGGGGGAATTCTGACTATGGCTACACCTTC
TRBD1 16 TRBJ1-5 few TRBV29-1 CSVGGEQGLSNQPQHF TGCAGCGTTGGCGGAGAACAGGGGCTTAGCAATCAGCCCCAGCATTTT
- 15 TRBJ2-3 few TRBV20-1 CSARTSRTDTDTQYF TGCAGTGCTAGAACCTCCCGGACCGACACAGATACGCAGTATTTT
- 17 TRBJ2-6 - TRBV27 CASSPLVGAGGANVLTF TGTGCCAGCAGTCCCCTCGTAGGGGCAGGTGGGGCCAACGTCCTGACTTTC
TRBD1 13 TRBJ1-5 - TRBV20-1 CSADGQGGQPQHF TGCAGTGCAGATGGACAGGGCGGTCAGCCCCAGCATTTT
- 13 TRBJ2-3 - TRBV15 CATRQGISDTQYF TGTGCCACCCGCCAAGGTATCTCAGATACGCAGTATTTT
TRBD2 15 TRBJ2-1 - TRBV6-1 CASSPSGGLKNEQFF TGTGCCAGCAGTCCGAGCGGGGGGCTTAAGAATGAGCAGTTCTTC
TRBD2 15 TRBJ2-1 few TRBV6-1 CATGAGGTLRYEQFF TGTGCCACCGGGGCGGGAGGGACTCTTCGTTATGAGCAGTTCTTC
- 19 TRBJ2-7 few TRBV4-2 CASSGSFPFPPGDRYEQYF TGTGCCAGCAGCGGAAGCTTTCCATTTCCACCGGGCGATCGGTACGAGCAGTACTTC
TRBD1 14 TRBJ1-2 few TRBV12-5 CASAEGAVSYGYTF TGTGCTAGTGCAGAGGGGGCCGTAAGCTATGGCTACACCTTC
TRBD1 16 TRBJ1-1 few TRBV7-8 CASSPPRDRPNTEAFF TGTGCCAGCAGCCCCCCGAGGGACAGGCCGAACACTGAAGCTTTCTTT
TRBD1 17 TRBJ2-2 few TRBV11-2 CASSRPRTGSDTGELFF TGTGCCAGCAGCCGACCTCGGACAGGGAGCGACACCGGGGAGCTGTTTTTT